This T cell receptor beta chain comes out of a study of patients and donors after allogeneic stem cell transplantation. Germline CDR1 and CDR2: SNHLY and FYNNEI. V was clipped by 6 bases and J by 6 bases, with 14 bases between them. CDR3 size: 13 residues. TCRdb reprocessed the RT-PCR reads via MiXCR and lists one record per CDR3 protein. Of around 240,000 distinct CDR3 sequences listed, less than 15% are singletons. This clonotype was recorded many times. The sequence derives from a human donor who was either an allogeneic HSCT recipient or a stem cell or donor lymphocyte infusion donor (not recorded which). It is not recorded whose cells these are; they may come from a transplant donor. Sequenced sample: blood, either unsorted or a sorted T cell fraction (not recorded which). V usage is TRBV2 and J usage is TRBJ1-1; D perhaps matches TRBD1 (6 bases). CDR3 sequence (DNA): TGTGCCAGCAGCCTCGACAGGATCGCTGAAGCTTTCTTT. Translated, it gives CASSLDRIAEAFF.